Given below is one TCR beta chain in context. Its antigen is unknown. The sample belongs to a study of shared clonotypes between healthy human individuals. Only in-frame clones appear in the TCRdb table, and some are missing; sequencing was by immunoSEQ multiplex PCR. Of over a million clones detected, more than 65% appear once; the ten largest clones hold roughly 1.5%. The donors, all of them Caucasian adults, lived in Nashville, Tennessee. Germline assignment: CDR1 LNHNV and CDR2 YYDKDF (reference sequence). This CDR3 is built from 15 residues. Trimming stripped 0 bases from V and 8 bases from J, with 13 bases between. General study results and limits: Memory subsets generally showed lower estimated richness than naive subsets. A handful of donors held about 5% of naive CD4 clonotypes in common. It was expected that sequencing depth would affect clonotype sharing among donors.

V gene TRBV15 combines with J gene TRBJ1-4; D gene unclear. Sequencing used memory CD4+ T cells sorted from blood. The sample's subset: CD45RA-negative fraction. The TCR sequence derives from a young man in good health. The CDR3 loop is CATSRDRTKGEKLFF. The CDR3 nucleotides read TGTGCCACCAGCAGAGATAGGACGAAAGGGGAAAAACTGTTTTTT.